This T cell receptor beta chain originates from a study of cytomegalovirus exposure and HLA in healthy donors. The wider study: Genotyping of 430 or so donors showed that about 84% belonged to the Caucasian-associated ancestry cluster.

The CDR3 sequence is 15 residues long. Germline CDR1 reads MNHEY; CDR2 reads SMNVEV (reference sequence). After removal of 5 bases from V and 2 bases from J, the junction contained 4 bases not matched to a gene. The study's findings and limits: Immune exposure was documented only through CMV serostatus. Researchers reported from a later analysis that most CMV-associated TCR beta chains appeared HLA-restricted. The productive fraction for most TCR beta V segments was about 87% or about 30% in an earlier analysis.

This clone was observed a single time. The antigen remains undetermined. The PCR was carried out with 60 Vbeta primers and 13 Jbeta primers. The data were produced by immunoSEQ multiplex PCR, yet TCRdb's version contains in-frame clones alone and is incomplete. Of 150,000 or so clones in the sample, 65% to 75% were seen once. This clonotype was sampled from a girl aged 10 to 17 in good health and CMV-seronegative. J is TRBJ2-1 and V is TRBV27; 9 bases are shared with TRBD1. Sequenced input: PBMCs. In DNA form, the CDR3 reads TGTGCCAGCAGTCAAGGACAGGGGCCCTACAATGAGCAGTTCTTC. Its protein is CASSQGQGPYNEQFF.